This T cell receptor beta chain was found in a study of T-cell memory formation after mild COVID-19. Study information: In these data, TCR clusters were largely donor specific. Study-level results: Clones that contracted from day 15 to 85 had balanced CD4/CD8; later expanders were CD4+ biased.

This clonotype was seen only a few times. Its specificity is unknown. UMIs and sample barcodes were carried by the TCR alpha and TCR beta cDNA libraries that 5'RACE produced using constant-segment primers. TCRdb analysed the 5' RACE reads with MiXCR anew, one entry per CDR3 protein. The sample holds around 300,000 distinct CDR3 sequences; roughly a fifth are singletons and the top ten take around 21%. The receptor was isolated from a man aged 18 to 35 who had mild COVID-19 (a few samples of this study predate the infection). Cell type and time point are not known. Sequenced material: PBMCs or a T cell subset sorted from them (not recorded which).

CDR3 nucleotide sequence: TGTGCCAGCAGCCCAGGGGGGGACGGCATCTATGGCTACACCTTC. Its translation is CASSPGGDGIYGYTF. J is TRBJ1-2 and V is TRBV5-6; TRBD1 agrees at 7 bases. Germline-derived CDR1 and CDR2 are SGHDT and YYEEEE. J lost 4 bases, V lost 4 bases, and 10 bases had no gene match. The CDR3 loop spans 15 amino acids.